The 20 T cell receptor beta chains below were found in one sample sequenced in a study of blood T cell repertoires in COVID-19. Here immunoSEQ multiplex PCR was the method, and the copy in TCRdb shows in-frame clones only, minus some. Counted here are some 150,000 clones, about 87% occurring once; the ten biggest clones make up less than 5%. Sequencing used peripheral blood. These TCRs come from a woman aged 55-70 years who had recovered from COVID-19.

The V gene is TRBV9, the J gene TRBJ2-1; a possible D gene is TRBD2 (6 bases). V was shortened by 4 bases and J by 7 bases, with 12 bases between the two germline ends. CDR3 length equals 13 residues. CDR1 is SGDLS, CDR2 YYNGEE, per germline. The CDR3, as DNA: TGTGCCAGCAGCCCGACGACTAGAAATGAGCAGTTCTTC. Its translation is CASSPTTRNEQFF.

The V call is TRBV28, the J call TRBJ1-5; D remains ambiguous. The CDR3 is 16 residues long. Germline V gene lookup returns CDR1 MDHEN and CDR2 SYDVKM. V was trimmed by 1 base and J by 3 bases, leaving 13 bases between them. CDR3: CASSLYLGSHNQPQHF. DNA of the CDR3: TGTGCCAGCAGTTTATATCTAGGCAGCCACAATCAGCCCCAGCATTTT.

This sequence joins TRBV5-4 and TRBJ2-2; 12 bases match TRBD2. In germline, CDR1 is SGHNT, CDR2 YYREEE (reference sequence). The CDR3 runs 18 residues. V lost 4 bases and J lost 4; bases outside the gene matches: 11. The DNA of the CDR3 is TGTGCCAGCAGCCTCAACGGCCTAGCGGGGGGGAGCACCGGGGAGCTGTTTTTT. Translating gives CASSLNGLAGGSTGELFF. The full variable domain, rest sourced from reference TRBV5-4 and TRBJ2-2, is ETGVTQSPTHLIKTRGQQVTLRCSSQSGHNTVSWYQQALGQGPQFIFQYYREEENGRGNFPPRFSGLQFPNYSSELNVNALELDDSALYLCASSLNGLAGGSTGELFFGEGSRLTVL.

The chain employs TRBV6-6 and TRBJ1-3, with TRBD1 matching over 8 bases. CDR1 and CDR2 from the germline V gene are MNHNY and SVGAGI (reference sequence). This CDR3 is 14 amino acids long. The ends lost 7 bases at V and 15 bases at J; junction bases unmatched: 17. The CDR3 spells CASTKTAGGAGEYF. Here the CDR3 DNA reads TGTGCCAGCACCAAAACCGCAGGGGGCGCCGGCGAATATTTT.

The chain uses TRBV7-9 and TRBJ1-2, with D possibly matching TRBD1 (6 bases). Germline V gene sequence: CDR1 SEHNR, CDR2 FQNEAQ (reference sequence). Trimming cost V 3 bases and J 6 bases, with 17 bases left between them. CDR3 size: 15 residues. The CDR3 DNA reads TGTGCCAGCAGCTTGATAGGGGGACAAAAGGATGGCTACACCTTC. This codes for CASSLIGGQKDGYTF.

This clone was seen a single time. The rearrangement joins TRBV12-3 or TRBV12-4 to TRBJ1-1; 10 bases fit TRBD1. With 5 bases clipped from V and 5 bases from J, the junction kept 2 bases outside the gene matches. CDR3 size: 13 residues. The CDR3 nucleotides are TGTGCCAGCAGTGGACAGGGGGTTACTGAAGCTTTCTTT. This translates into CASSGQGVTEAFF.

This chain connects TRBV7-3 to TRBJ2-1, with D maybe TRBD1 (6 bases). The germline CDR1 and CDR2 sequences are SGHTA and FQGTGA. The CDR3 runs 14 residues. The V and J ends lost 1 base and 9 bases respectively, with 13 bases between them. This CDR3 reads CASSLNLATGEQFF. CDR3 DNA sequence: TGTGCCAGCAGCTTAAATCTCGCGACAGGTGAGCAGTTCTTC.

The chain uses TRBV10-1 and TRBJ2-7; D possibly corresponds to TRBD1 (5 bases). Deletions cut 9 bases from V and 4 bases from J, with 13 bases between. There are 12 residues in the CDR3. The germline CDR1 and CDR2 sequences are WNHNN and SYGVQD (reference sequence). The CDR3 protein is CASRNRIYEQYF. Written as DNA, the CDR3 is TGCGCCAGTAGGAACAGGATATACGAGCAGTACTTC.

The chain links TRBV7-2 to TRBJ2-1, with D possibly being TRBD1 (6 bases). This CDR3 is built from 13 residues. CDR1 SGHTA and CDR2 FQGNSA come from the germline V gene. Trimming removed 1 base from V and 15 bases from J, with 16 bases in between. Written as DNA, the CDR3 is TGTGCCAGCAGCTTAGAGAGACAGGCAGATTTGTTCTTC. This sequence encodes CASSLERQADLFF.

V usage is TRBV9 and J usage is TRBJ2-3; TRBD2 is a possible D gene (5 bases). Germline V gene sequence: CDR1 SGDLS, CDR2 YYNGEE. The CDR3 has 17 residues. Between the trimmed V and J ends, which lost 0 bases and 2 bases, there was a span of 16 bases. The CDR3 region is CASSVGWWERNTDTQYF. The CDR3 DNA sequence: TGTGCCAGCAGCGTAGGTTGGTGGGAGCGGAACACAGATACGCAGTATTTT.

This chain uses TRBV12-3 or TRBV12-4 with TRBJ1-1; D is unresolved. The CDR3 contains 12 residues. The V end lost 3 bases, the J end lost 7 bases, and 9 bases lay between the germline ends. The CDR3: CASSFIGSEAFF. Here the CDR3 DNA reads TGTGCCAGCAGTTTTATCGGGAGTGAAGCTTTCTTT.

The chain employs TRBV9 and TRBJ1-1, with D perhaps matching TRBD1 (5 bases). Per germline, CDR1 SGDLS and CDR2 YYNGEE. The V end was cut by 0 bases, the J end by 0 bases, with 27 bases between. The CDR3 loop spans 21 amino acids. The CDR3 is CASSVVLAPERGFSMNTEAFF. The DNA of the CDR3 is TGTGCCAGCAGCGTAGTTTTAGCTCCAGAAAGGGGATTTTCTATGAACACTGAAGCTTTCTTT.

The chain uses TRBV11-2 and TRBJ2-4; 8 nucleotides agree with TRBD2. Per germline, CDR1 SGHAT and CDR2 FQNNGV. V dropped 2 bases and J dropped 2; count of bases not matched to a gene: 5. The CDR3 is 16 amino acids. DNA of the CDR3: TGTGCCAGCAGCTTACGCGGCGGGGGGCCCAAAAACATTCAGTACTTC. It is translated as CASSLRGGGPKNIQYF. The full variable domain, in which reference TRBV11-2 and TRBJ2-4 provide the parts outside the CDR3, is EAGVAQSPRYKIIEKRQSVAFWCNPISGHATLYWYQQILGQGPKLLIQFQNNGVVDDSQLPKDRFSAERLKGVDSTLKIQPAKLEDSAVYLCASSLRGGGPKNIQYFGAGTRLSVL.

The J gene is TRBJ2-1, the V gene TRBV18; D is undetermined. Trimming stripped 4 bases from V and 5 bases from J, with 9 bases between. The CDR3 runs 13 residues. The germline CDR1 and CDR2 sequences are KGHSH and LQKENI. Written as DNA, the CDR3 is TGTGCCAGCTCACACTCGCAAGACAATGAGCAGTTCTTC. Protein: CASSHSQDNEQFF.

This clone showed up just once. CDR3 bases: TGTGCCAGCAGCCCCGGGGGGAATCGCTATGGCTACACCTTC. Translated: CASSPGGNRYGYTF. V and J are TRBV7-9 and TRBJ1-2; a possible D gene is TRBD1 (5 bases). The V end lost 5 bases, the J end lost 4 bases, and 14 bases lay between the germline ends. CDR1 and CDR2 (germline): SEHNR, FQNEAQ (reference sequence). The CDR3 sequence is 14 residues long.

The chain is built from TRBV6-2 or TRBV6-3 and TRBJ1-4; 10 nucleotides agree with TRBD1. Germline values: CDR1 MNHEY, CDR2 SVGEGT. V lost 5 bases, J lost 7 bases, and 4 bases stayed unmatched. The CDR3 totals 14 residues. The chain's CDR3 is CASSPGTGAEKLFF. Written as DNA, the CDR3 is TGTGCCAGCAGTCCCGGGACAGGGGCTGAAAAACTGTTTTTT.

V usage is TRBV6-5 and J usage is TRBJ1-2, with D perhaps matching TRBD1 (5 bases). CDR3 size: 13 residues. Germline V CDR1 and CDR2: MNHEY, SVGAGI. Between the trimmed V and J ends, which lost 6 bases and 3 bases, there was a span of 11 bases. The CDR3 here is CASRTEAHYGYTF. The CDR3 DNA reads as TGTGCCAGCAGGACAGAGGCACACTATGGCTACACCTTC.

The chain employs TRBV7-8 and TRBJ1-5; D remains unclear. V was trimmed by 9 bases and J by 0 bases, leaving 9 bases between them. The germline V gene has CDR1 SGHVS and CDR2 FQNEAQ. This CDR3 has 13 residues. For the CDR3, the DNA is TGTGCCAGTTCACTATTTAGCAATCAGCCCCAGCATTTT. It codes for CASSLFSNQPQHF.

The V and J genes are TRBV30 and TRBJ2-7; TRBD1 matches 7 bases. The CDR3 is 13 residues long. Trimming removed 5 bases from V and 2 bases from J; junction bases left unmatched: 6. The germline gives CDR1 GTSNPN, CDR2 SVGIG (reference sequence). DNA for the CDR3: TGTGCCTGGGCACAGGGGCCCCCCTACGAGCAGTACTTC. Protein: CAWAQGPPYEQYF. Full variable domain (missing parts from reference TRBV30 and TRBJ2-7): SQTIHQWPATLVQPVGSPLSLECTVEGTSNPNLYWYRQAAGRGLQLLFYSVGIGQISSEVPQNLSASRPQDRQFILSSKKLLLSDSGFYLCAWAQGPPYEQYFGPGTRLTVT.

The chain has TRBV12-2 and TRBJ2-3; the table's D call of TRBD1 was not tested on the DNA. TRBV12-2 is annotated as a pseudogene. The CDR3 runs 17 residues. The CDR3 here is CASRLRQGPPAKDTQYF. As DNA, the CDR3 is TGTGCAAGTCGCCTCCGACAGGGGCCCCCCGCGAAAGATACGCAGTATTTT.